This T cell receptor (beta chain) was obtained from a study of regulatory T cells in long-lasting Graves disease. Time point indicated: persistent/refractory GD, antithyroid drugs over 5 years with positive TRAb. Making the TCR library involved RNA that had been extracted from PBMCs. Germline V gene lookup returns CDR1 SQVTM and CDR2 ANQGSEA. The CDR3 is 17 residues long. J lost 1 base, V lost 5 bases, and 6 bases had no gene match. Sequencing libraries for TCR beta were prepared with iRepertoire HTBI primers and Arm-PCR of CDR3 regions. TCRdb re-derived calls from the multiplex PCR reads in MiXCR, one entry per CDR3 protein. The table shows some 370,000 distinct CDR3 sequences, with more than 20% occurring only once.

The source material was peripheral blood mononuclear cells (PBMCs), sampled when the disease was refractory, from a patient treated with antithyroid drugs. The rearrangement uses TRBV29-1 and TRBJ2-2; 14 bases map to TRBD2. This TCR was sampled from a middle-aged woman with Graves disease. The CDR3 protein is CSVRGLAGERNTGELFF. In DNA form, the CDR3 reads TGCAGCGTTAGGGGACTAGCGGGAGAACGGAACACCGGGGAGCTGTTTTTT.